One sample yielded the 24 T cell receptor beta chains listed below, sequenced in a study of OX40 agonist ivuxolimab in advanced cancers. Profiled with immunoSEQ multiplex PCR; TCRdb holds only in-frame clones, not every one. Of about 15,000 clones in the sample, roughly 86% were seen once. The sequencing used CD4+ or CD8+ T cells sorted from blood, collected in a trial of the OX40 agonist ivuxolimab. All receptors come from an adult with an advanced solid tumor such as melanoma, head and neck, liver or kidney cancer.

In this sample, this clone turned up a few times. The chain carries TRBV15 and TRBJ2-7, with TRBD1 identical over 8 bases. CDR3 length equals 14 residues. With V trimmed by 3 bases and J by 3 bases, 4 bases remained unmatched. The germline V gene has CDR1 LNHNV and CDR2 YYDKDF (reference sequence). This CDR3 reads CATSSGQGFYEQYF. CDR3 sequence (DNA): TGTGCCACCAGCAGCGGACAGGGCTTCTACGAGCAGTACTTC.

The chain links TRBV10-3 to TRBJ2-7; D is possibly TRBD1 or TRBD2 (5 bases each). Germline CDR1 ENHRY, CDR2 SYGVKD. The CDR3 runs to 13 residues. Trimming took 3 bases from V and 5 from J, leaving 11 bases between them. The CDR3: CAISDEGTDEQYF. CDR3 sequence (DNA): TGTGCCATCAGTGACGAGGGGACGGACGAGCAGTACTTC.

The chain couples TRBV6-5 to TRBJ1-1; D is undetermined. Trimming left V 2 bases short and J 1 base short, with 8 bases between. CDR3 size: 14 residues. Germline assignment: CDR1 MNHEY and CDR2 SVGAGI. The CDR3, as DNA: TGTGCCAGCAGTTACGGGGAAGGGAACACTGAAGCTTTCTTT. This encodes CASSYGEGNTEAFF.

DNA of the CDR3: TGTGCCAGCAGCCCGGGGACTAGCGGGCTGTACAATGAGCAGTTCTTC. Translation gives CASSPGTSGLYNEQFF. The gene calls are TRBV7-2 and TRBJ2-1; 12 bases align to TRBD2. V lost 5 bases to trimming and J lost 4 bases; unmatched junction nucleotides: 6. This CDR3 is 16 amino acids long. Germline V lookup: CDR1 SGHTA, CDR2 FQGNSA.

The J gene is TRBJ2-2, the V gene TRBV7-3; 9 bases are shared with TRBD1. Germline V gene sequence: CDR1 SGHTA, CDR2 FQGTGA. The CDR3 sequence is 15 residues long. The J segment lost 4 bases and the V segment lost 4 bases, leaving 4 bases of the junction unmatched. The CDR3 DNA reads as TGTGCCAGCAGCTCGACAGGGGGAGGCACCGGGGAGCTGTTTTTT. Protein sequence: CASSSTGGGTGELFF.

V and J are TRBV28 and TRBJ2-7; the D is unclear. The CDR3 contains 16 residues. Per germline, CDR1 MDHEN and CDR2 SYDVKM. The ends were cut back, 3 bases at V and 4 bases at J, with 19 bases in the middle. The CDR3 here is CASSFSRLTLTYEQYF. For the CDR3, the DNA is TGTGCCAGCAGTTTTTCCCGCCTCACCCTTACTTACGAGCAGTACTTC.

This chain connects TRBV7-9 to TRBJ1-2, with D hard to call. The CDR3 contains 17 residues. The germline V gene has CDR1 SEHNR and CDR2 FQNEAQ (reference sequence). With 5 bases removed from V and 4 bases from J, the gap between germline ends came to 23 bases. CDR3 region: CASSRSLSDTEPYGYTF. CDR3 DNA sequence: TGTGCCAGCAGCCGGTCCCTCTCCGATACAGAGCCCTATGGCTACACCTTC.

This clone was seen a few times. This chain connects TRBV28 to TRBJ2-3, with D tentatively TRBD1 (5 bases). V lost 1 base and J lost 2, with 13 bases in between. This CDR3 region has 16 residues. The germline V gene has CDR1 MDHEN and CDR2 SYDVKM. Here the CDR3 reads CASSLSLQGNTDTQYF. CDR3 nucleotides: TGTGCCAGCAGTTTATCTCTTCAGGGAAACACAGATACGCAGTATTTT.

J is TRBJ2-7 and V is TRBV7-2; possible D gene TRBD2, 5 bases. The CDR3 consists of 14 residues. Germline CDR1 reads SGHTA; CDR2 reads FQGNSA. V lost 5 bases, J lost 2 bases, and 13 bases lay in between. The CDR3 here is CASSPVDGAYEQYF. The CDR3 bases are TGTGCCAGCAGCCCTGTGGACGGGGCCTACGAGCAGTACTTC.

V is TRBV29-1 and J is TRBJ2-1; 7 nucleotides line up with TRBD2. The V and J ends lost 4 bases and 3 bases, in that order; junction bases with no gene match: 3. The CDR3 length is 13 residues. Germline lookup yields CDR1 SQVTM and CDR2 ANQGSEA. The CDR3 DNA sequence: TGCAGCGTTGTTGGGGGGGACTACAATGAGCAGTTCTTC. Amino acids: CSVVGGDYNEQFF.

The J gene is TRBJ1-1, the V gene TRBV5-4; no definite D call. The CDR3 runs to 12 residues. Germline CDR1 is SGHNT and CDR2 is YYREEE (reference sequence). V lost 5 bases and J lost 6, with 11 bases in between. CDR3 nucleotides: TGTGCCAGCAGAGGACGCCGGGCTGAAGCTTTCTTT. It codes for CASRGRRAEAFF.

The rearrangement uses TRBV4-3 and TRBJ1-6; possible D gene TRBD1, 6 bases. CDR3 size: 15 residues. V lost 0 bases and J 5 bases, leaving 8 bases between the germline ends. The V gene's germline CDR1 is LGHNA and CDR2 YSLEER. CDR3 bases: TGCGCCAGCAGCCAAGACAGGGGTAATAATTCACCCCTCCACTTT. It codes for CASSQDRGNNSPLHF.

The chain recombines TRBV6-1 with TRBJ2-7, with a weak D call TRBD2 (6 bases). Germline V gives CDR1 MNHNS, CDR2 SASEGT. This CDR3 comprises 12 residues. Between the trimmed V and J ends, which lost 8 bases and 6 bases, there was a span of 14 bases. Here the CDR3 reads CASPLAPSEQYF. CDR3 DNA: TGTGCCAGCCCCCTAGCGCCGAGCGAGCAGTACTTC.

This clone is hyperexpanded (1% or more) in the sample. The CDR3 DNA reads as TGTGCCAGCAGTTTCAGGATAGGGGCGCCCCAGCATTTT. Protein: CASSFRIGAPQHF. The V call is TRBV27, the J call TRBJ1-5; possible D gene TRBD1, 5 bases. V lost 3 bases to trimming and J lost 9 bases, with 12 bases between them. CDR3 length: 13 amino acids. The germline V gene encodes CDR1 MNHEY and CDR2 SMNVEV (reference sequence).

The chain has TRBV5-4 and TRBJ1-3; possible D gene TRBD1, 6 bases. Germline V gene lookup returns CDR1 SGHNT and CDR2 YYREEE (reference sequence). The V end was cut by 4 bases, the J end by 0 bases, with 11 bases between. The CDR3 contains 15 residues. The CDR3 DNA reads TGTGCCAGCAGCGACCCAGGGGACTCTGGAAACACCATATATTTT. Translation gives CASSDPGDSGNTIYF.

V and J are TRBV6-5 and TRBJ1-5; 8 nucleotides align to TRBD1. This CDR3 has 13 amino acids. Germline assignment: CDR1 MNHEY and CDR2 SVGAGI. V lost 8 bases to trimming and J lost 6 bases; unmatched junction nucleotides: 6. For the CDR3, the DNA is TGTGCCAGCGCGCAGGGGGCCCTTCAGCCCCAGCATTTT. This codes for CASAQGALQPQHF.

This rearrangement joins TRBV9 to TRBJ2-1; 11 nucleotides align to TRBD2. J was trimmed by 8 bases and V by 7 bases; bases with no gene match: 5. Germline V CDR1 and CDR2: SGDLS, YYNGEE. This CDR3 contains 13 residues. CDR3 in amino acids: CASGTGLADEQFF. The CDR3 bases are TGTGCCAGCGGCACGGGACTAGCGGATGAGCAGTTCTTC.

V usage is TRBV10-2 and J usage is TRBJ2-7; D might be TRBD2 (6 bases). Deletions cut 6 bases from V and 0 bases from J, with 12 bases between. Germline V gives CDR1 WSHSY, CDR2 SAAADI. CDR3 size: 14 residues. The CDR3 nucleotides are TGCGCCAGCAGCACCCTAGCGATCTCCTACGAGCAGTACTTC. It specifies CASSTLAISYEQYF.

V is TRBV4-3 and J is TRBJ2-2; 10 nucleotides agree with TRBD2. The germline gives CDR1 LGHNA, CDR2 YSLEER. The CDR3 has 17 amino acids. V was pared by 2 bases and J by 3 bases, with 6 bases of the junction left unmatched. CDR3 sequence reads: CASSQTRTSGDTGELFF. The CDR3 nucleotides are TGCGCCAGCAGCCAAACTAGGACTAGCGGAGACACCGGGGAGCTGTTTTTT.

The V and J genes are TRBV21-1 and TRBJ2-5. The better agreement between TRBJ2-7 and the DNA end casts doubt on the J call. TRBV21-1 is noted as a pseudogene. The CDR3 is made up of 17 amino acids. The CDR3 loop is CASSQNTGPELIYEQYF. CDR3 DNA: TGTGCCAGCAGTCAAAACACGGGGCCTGAACTAATCTACGAGCAGTACTTC.

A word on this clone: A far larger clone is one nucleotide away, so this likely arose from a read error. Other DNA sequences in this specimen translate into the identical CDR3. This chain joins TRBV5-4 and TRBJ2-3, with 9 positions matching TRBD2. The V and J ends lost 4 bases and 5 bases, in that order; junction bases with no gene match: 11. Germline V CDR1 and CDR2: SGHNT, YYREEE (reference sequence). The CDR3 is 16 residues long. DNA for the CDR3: TGTGCCAGCAGCCCCTCCTCTAGCGGGACCGTAGATACGCAGTATTTT. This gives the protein CASSPSSSGTVDTQYF.

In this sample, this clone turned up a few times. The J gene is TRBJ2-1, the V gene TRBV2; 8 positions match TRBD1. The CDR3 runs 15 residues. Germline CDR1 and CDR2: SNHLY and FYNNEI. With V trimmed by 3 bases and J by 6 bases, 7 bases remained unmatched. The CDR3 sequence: CASSDPGQGINEQFF. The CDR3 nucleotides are TGTGCCAGCAGTGACCCCGGACAGGGAATCAATGAGCAGTTCTTC.

The CDR3 loop is CASSESHSYEQYF. CDR3 bases: TGCGCCAGCAGTGAGTCCCATTCCTACGAGCAGTACTTC. The J gene is TRBJ2-7, the V gene TRBV10-1; D remains unclear. Trimming removed 0 bases from V and 1 base from J, with 4 bases in between. This CDR3 region has 13 residues. Germline V gene sequence: CDR1 WNHNN, CDR2 SYGVQD (reference sequence).

The CDR3 DNA sequence: TGTGCCAGCAGCCCCAACAGGGTTGAAGATAGCAATCAGCCCCAGCATTTT. Protein product: CASSPNRVEDSNQPQHF. V is TRBV5-6 and J is TRBJ1-5, with a possible D match to TRBD1 (6 bases). This CDR3 contains 17 residues. Between the trimmed V and J ends, which lost 4 bases and 0 bases, there was a span of 17 bases. CDR1 and CDR2 (germline): SGHDT, YYEEEE.